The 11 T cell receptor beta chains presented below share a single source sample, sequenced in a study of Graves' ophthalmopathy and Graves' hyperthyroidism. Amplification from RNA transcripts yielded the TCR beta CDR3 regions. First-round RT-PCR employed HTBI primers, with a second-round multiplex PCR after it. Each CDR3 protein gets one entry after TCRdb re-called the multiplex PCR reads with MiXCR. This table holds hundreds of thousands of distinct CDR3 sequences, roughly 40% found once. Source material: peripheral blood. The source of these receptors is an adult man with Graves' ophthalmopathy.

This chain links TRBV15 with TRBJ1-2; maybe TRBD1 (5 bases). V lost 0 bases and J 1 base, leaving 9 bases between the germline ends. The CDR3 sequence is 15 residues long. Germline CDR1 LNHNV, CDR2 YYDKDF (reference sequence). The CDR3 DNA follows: TGTGCCACCAGCAGAGATCGGACAAGTAACTATGGCTACACCTTC. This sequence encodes CATSRDRTSNYGYTF.

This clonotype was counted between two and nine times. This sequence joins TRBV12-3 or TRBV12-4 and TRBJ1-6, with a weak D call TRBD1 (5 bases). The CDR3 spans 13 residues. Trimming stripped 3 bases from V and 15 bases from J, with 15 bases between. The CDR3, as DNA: TGTGCCAGCAGTTTCCCCGGGGCAGGAGGCCTCCACTTT. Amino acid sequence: CASSFPGAGGLHF.

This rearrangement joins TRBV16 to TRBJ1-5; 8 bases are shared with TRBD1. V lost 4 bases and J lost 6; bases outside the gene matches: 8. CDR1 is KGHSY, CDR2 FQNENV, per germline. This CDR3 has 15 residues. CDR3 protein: CASSPGVRGLQPQHF. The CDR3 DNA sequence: TGTGCCAGCAGCCCGGGGGTCAGGGGGCTTCAGCCCCAGCATTTT.

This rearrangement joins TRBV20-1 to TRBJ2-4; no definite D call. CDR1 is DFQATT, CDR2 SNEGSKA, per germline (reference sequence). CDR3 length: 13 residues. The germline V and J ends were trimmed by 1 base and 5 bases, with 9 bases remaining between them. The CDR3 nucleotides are TGCAGTGCTAGAGCCCGGGTCCAAAACATTCAGTACTTC. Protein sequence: CSARARVQNIQYF.

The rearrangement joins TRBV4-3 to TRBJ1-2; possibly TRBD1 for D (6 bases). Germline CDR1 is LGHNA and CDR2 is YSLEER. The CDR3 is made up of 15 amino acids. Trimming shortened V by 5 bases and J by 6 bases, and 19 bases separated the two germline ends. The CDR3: CASSSSNARGHGYTF. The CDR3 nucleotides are TGCGCCAGCAGCTCATCTAATGCCAGGGGCCATGGCTACACCTTC.

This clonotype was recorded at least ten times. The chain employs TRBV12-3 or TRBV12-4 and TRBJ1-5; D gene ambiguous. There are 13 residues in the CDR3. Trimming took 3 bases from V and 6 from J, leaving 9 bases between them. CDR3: CASSFLRAQPQHF. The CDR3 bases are TGTGCCAGCAGTTTTCTGAGAGCTCAGCCCCAGCATTTT.

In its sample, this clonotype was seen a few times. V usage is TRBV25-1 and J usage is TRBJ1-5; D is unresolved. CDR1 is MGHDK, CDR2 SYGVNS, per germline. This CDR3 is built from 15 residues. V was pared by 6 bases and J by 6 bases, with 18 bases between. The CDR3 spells CASRGSGDQIQPQHF. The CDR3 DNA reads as TGTGCCAGCAGAGGGTCAGGAGACCAAATTCAGCCCCAGCATTTT.

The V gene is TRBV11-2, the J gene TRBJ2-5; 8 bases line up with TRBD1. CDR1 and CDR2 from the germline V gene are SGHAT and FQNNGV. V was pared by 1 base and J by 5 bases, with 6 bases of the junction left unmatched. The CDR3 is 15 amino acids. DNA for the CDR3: TGTGCCAGCAGCTTAGTTGGCAGGGGGCGGGAGACCCAGTACTTC. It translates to CASSLVGRGRETQYF.

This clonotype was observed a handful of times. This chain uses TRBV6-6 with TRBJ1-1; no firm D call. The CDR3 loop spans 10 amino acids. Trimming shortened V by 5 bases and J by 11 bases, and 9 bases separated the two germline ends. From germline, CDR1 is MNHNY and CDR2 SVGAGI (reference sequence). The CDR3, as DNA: TGTGCCAGCAGTAATCTTGAGGCTTTCTTT. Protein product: CASSNLEAFF.

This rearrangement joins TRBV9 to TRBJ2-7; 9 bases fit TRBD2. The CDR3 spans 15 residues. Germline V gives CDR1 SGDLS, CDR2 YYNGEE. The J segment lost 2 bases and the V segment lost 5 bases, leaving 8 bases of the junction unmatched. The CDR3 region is CASSPLAGRAYEQYF. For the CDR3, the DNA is TGTGCCAGCAGTCCCCTAGCGGGGCGTGCCTACGAGCAGTACTTC. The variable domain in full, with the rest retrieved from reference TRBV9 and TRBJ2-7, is DSGVTQTPKHLITATGQRVTLRCSPRSGDLSVYWYQQSLDQGLQFLIQYYNGEERAKGNILERFSAQQFPDLHSELNLSSLELGDSALYFCASSPLAGRAYEQYFGPGTRLTVT.

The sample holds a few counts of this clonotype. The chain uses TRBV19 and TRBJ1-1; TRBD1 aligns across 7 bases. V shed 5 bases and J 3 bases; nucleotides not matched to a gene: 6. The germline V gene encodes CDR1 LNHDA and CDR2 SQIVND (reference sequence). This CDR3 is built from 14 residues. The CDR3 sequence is CASSRLRGHTEAFF. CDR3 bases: TGTGCCAGTAGTCGCCTGAGGGGGCACACTGAAGCTTTCTTT.